The 23 T cell receptor beta chains below all came from one sample that was sequenced in a study of blood T cell repertoires in COVID-19. The repertoire was sequenced with immunoSEQ multiplex PCR; TCRdb's copy has only in-frame clones and lacks some. The table records a few hundred thousand clones, around 86% of them present only once. The sample consisted of peripheral blood. The receptors were gathered from a man aged 50-59 years with acute or convalescent COVID-19.

The chain uses TRBV19 and TRBJ1-1; no reliable D call. This CDR3 is 12 amino acids long. The germline V and J ends were trimmed by 4 bases and 5 bases, with 8 bases remaining between them. Germline lookup yields CDR1 LNHDA and CDR2 SQIVND (reference sequence). The CDR3 DNA is TGTGCCAGTAGTACTAGAGTGACTGAAGCTTTCTTT. Translated: CASSTRVTEAFF.

The rearrangement joins TRBV5-1 to TRBJ2-5, with D maybe TRBD1 (6 bases). Per the germline V gene, CDR1 is SGHRS and CDR2 is YFSETQ. V was clipped by 4 bases and J by 11 bases, with 15 bases between them. The length of the CDR3 is 12 residues. CDR3 in DNA: TGCGCCAGCAGCGGAAACTACAGGGAACAGTACTTC. It codes for CASSGNYREQYF.

V gene TRBV29-1 combines with J gene TRBJ1-1, with 7 positions matching TRBD1. The CDR3 contains 11 residues. Germline CDR1 is SQVTM and CDR2 is ANQGSEA. With V trimmed by 6 bases and J by 6 bases, 4 bases remained unmatched. The CDR3 sequence is CSVETGAEAFF. The CDR3 DNA follows: TGCAGCGTCGAAACAGGGGCTGAAGCTTTCTTT.

The genes are TRBV5-1 and TRBJ2-5; D gene unclear. The CDR3 consists of 15 residues. Trimming pared 1 base from V and 1 base from J, leaving 11 bases between. The germline V gene encodes CDR1 SGHRS and CDR2 YFSETQ. The CDR3 protein is CASSLIPGAQETQYF. The DNA of the CDR3 is TGCGCCAGCAGCTTGATACCGGGTGCCCAAGAGACCCAGTACTTC.

The chain recombines TRBV6-6 with TRBJ1-4, with TRBD1 identical over 8 bases. The CDR3 sequence is 15 residues long. With 7 bases clipped from V and 7 bases from J, the junction kept 11 bases outside the gene matches. Germline V CDR1 and CDR2: MNHNY, SVGAGI (reference sequence). The CDR3 here is CASTNQGAHGEKLFF. The CDR3 nucleotides read TGTGCCAGCACCAATCAGGGGGCGCATGGTGAAAAACTGTTTTTT.

This chain uses TRBV7-2 with TRBJ1-1; 7 bases align to TRBD1. Trimming removed 6 bases from V and 7 bases from J; junction bases left unmatched: 5. The germline V gene encodes CDR1 SGHTA and CDR2 FQGNSA. CDR3 length: 12 amino acids. CDR3 coding DNA: TGTGCCAGCAGGTGGGGACAGAATGAAGCTTTCTTT. Translated, it gives CASRWGQNEAFF.

The chain recombines TRBV2 with TRBJ1-4, with a possible D match to TRBD1 (5 bases). V gave up 6 bases and J gave up 4 bases, with 15 bases separating them. CDR3 length: 15 residues. CDR1 is SNHLY and CDR2 is FYNNEI in the germline V gene. The CDR3 reads CASRAHRNVNEKLFF. CDR3 nucleotide sequence: TGTGCCAGCAGAGCCCACAGGAACGTTAATGAAAAACTGTTTTTT. Full variable domain (outside the CDR3, taken from reference TRBV2 and TRBJ1-4): EPEVTQTPSHQVTQMGQEVILRCVPISNHLYFYWYRQILGQKVEFLVSFYNNEISEKSEIFDDQFSVERPDGSNFTLKIRSTKLEDSAMYFCASRAHRNVNEKLFFGSGTQLSVL.

V is TRBV9 and J is TRBJ2-1; TRBD2 aligns across 10 bases. This CDR3 has 17 amino acids. The germline V gene encodes CDR1 SGDLS and CDR2 YYNGEE. Unmatched junction bases numbered 3, after V lost 0 bases and J lost 0 bases. For the CDR3, the DNA is TGTGCCAGCAGCGTAGTTGCTAGCGGGGGCTCCTACAATGAGCAGTTCTTC. Residues: CASSVVASGGSYNEQFF. Together with reference TRBV9 and TRBJ2-1, the CDR3 gives the full variable domain: DSGVTQTPKHLITATGQRVTLRCSPRSGDLSVYWYQQSLDQGLQFLIQYYNGEERAKGNILERFSAQQFPDLHSELNLSSLELGDSALYFCASSVVASGGSYNEQFFGPGTRLTVL.

This chain links TRBV5-1 with TRBJ1-2; possible D gene TRBD1, 5 bases. This CDR3 has 14 amino acids. Germline V CDR1 and CDR2: SGHRS, YFSETQ. Trimming removed 0 bases at V and 7 bases at J, with 13 bases between. The chain's CDR3 is CASSLDIGEGGYTF. CDR3 coding DNA: TGCGCCAGCAGCTTGGATATAGGGGAGGGTGGCTACACCTTC.

This clone was counted once. The CDR3 DNA follows: TGTGCCACCAGCAGGGACAGGGGTAATGAAAAACTGTTTTTT. Its protein product is CATSRDRGNEKLFF. V and J are TRBV15 and TRBJ1-4, with 9 nucleotides matching TRBD1. V was pared by 3 bases and J by 4 bases, with 0 bases of the junction left unmatched. Germline CDR1 reads LNHNV; CDR2 reads YYDKDF (reference sequence). The CDR3 spans 14 residues.

The chain combines TRBV5-1 with TRBJ1-1; D gene ambiguous. The ends were cut back, 5 bases at V and 4 bases at J, with 15 bases in the middle. The CDR3 is 14 residues long. CDR1 is SGHRS, CDR2 YFSETQ, per germline. The CDR3 loop is CASREEVFSTEAFF. CDR3 coding DNA: TGCGCCAGCAGGGAAGAGGTGTTTAGCACTGAAGCTTTCTTT.

This clone was seen a handful of times. V is TRBV10-3 and J is TRBJ1-6, with D uncertain. The germline V gene has CDR1 ENHRY and CDR2 SYGVKD. The CDR3 sequence is 12 residues long. V lost 7 bases, J lost 9 bases, and 10 bases lay in between. The CDR3 DNA follows: TGTGCCATCATCCCTAGAAGTTCACCCCTCCACTTT. This encodes CAIIPRSSPLHF.

In its sample, this clone was seen a few times. J is TRBJ1-1 and V is TRBV5-1, with a weak D call TRBD1 (5 bases). This CDR3 has 15 amino acids. V was clipped by 0 bases and J by 0 bases, with 9 bases between them. CDR1 SGHRS and CDR2 YFSETQ come from the germline V gene. The DNA of the CDR3 is TGCGCCAGCAGCTTGGGGACAAGACTGAACACTGAAGCTTTCTTT. Translation gives CASSLGTRLNTEAFF.

The chain recombines TRBV6-5 with TRBJ2-2; a possible D gene is TRBD1 (7 bases). The CDR3 is made up of 15 amino acids. The germline gives CDR1 MNHEY, CDR2 SVGAGI. Trimming took 6 bases from V and 6 from J, leaving 17 bases between them. The CDR3 coding sequence is TGTGCCAGCAGCCGGGGACTTACAGGGGCCGGGGAGCTGTTTTTT. It encodes CASSRGLTGAGELFF.

This chain connects TRBV2 to TRBJ1-6; D unresolved. Germline CDR1 SNHLY, CDR2 FYNNEI. V lost 8 bases to trimming and J lost 7 bases, with 12 bases between them. The CDR3 sequence is 13 residues long. The CDR3 DNA sequence: TGTGCCAGCCACGTGGGAGGGAATTCACCCCTCCACTTT. Amino acid sequence: CASHVGGNSPLHF.

This chain joins TRBV19 and TRBJ1-5; a possible D gene is TRBD1 (5 bases). Trimming stripped 11 bases from V and 3 bases from J, with 20 bases between. The CDR3 extends over 15 amino acids. The germline V gene encodes CDR1 LNHDA and CDR2 SQIVND (reference sequence). The CDR3 nucleotides read TGTGCCTCAGGGATAGGCGCCACAAACAATCAGCCCCAGCATTTT. Amino acid sequence: CASGIGATNNQPQHF.

The chain is built from TRBV21-1 and TRBJ1-2; no check of the table's D call, TRBD1, against the DNA was made. TRBV21-1 is listed as a pseudogene. The CDR3 has 13 amino acids. CDR3 protein: CASDRDRGHGYTF. Written as DNA, the CDR3 is TGTGCCAGCGACCGGGACAGGGGGCATGGCTACACCTTC.

In the case of this clone: Other nucleotide sequences in the sample specify the same CDR3. This rearrangement joins TRBV10-2 to TRBJ1-4; D is uncertain. The germline CDR1 and CDR2 sequences are WSHSY and SAAADI. The CDR3 is 13 amino acids. Trimming removed 0 bases at V and 7 bases at J, with 6 bases between. The CDR3 sequence: CASSESGGEKLFF. Written as DNA, the CDR3 is TGCGCCAGCAGTGAGTCGGGAGGTGAAAAACTGTTTTTT.

This clone was observed a handful of times. The chain is built from TRBV6-1 and TRBJ2-7; tentatively, D is TRBD1 (5 bases). CDR1 is MNHNS and CDR2 is SASEGT in the germline V gene. CDR3 length: 15 amino acids. The V and J ends lost 1 base and 0 bases respectively, with 10 bases between them. CDR3 amino acids: CASSEVRGSSYEQYF. The DNA for the CDR3 is TGTGCCAGCAGTGAAGTTAGGGGAAGCTCCTACGAGCAGTACTTC.

This clone has only a few counts. This chain joins TRBV2 and TRBJ1-5; 7 bases are shared with TRBD1. CDR3 size: 15 residues. V shed 3 bases and J 0 bases; nucleotides not matched to a gene: 2. CDR1 is SNHLY, CDR2 FYNNEI, per germline. The CDR3 reads CASSDRGYSNQPQHF. The CDR3 DNA reads as TGTGCCAGCAGTGACAGGGGGTATAGCAATCAGCCCCAGCATTTT.

CDR3: CASSLGEGNRELFF. CDR3 in DNA: TGTGCCAGCAGCTTAGGGGAGGGGAACCGGGAGCTGTTTTTT. V is TRBV7-7 and J is TRBJ2-2; TRBD2 matches at 7 bases. The CDR3 is 14 residues long. V dropped 1 base and J dropped 9; count of bases not matched to a gene: 5. Per germline, CDR1 SSHAT and CDR2 FNYEAQ (reference sequence).

The rearrangement uses TRBV5-1 and TRBJ1-2, with TRBD1 identical over 8 bases. Losses at the gene ends were 4 bases for V and 8 bases for J; bases not matched to a gene: 4. CDR3 size: 12 residues. Germline V CDR1 and CDR2: SGHRS, YFSETQ. CDR3 nucleotides: TGCGCCAGCAGCGTACAGGGGGAGGGCTACACCTTC. It specifies CASSVQGEGYTF.

The table lists this clone with a few counts. The rearrangement joins TRBV19 to TRBJ1-1; 10 bases map to TRBD1. CDR3 length equals 18 residues. With V trimmed by 5 bases and J by 2 bases, 14 bases remained unmatched. The germline V gene has CDR1 LNHDA and CDR2 SQIVND (reference sequence). Written as DNA, the CDR3 is TGTGCCAGTAGTCCTCCGGGACAGGGGTTGATTAGAAACACTGAAGCTTTCTTT. This encodes CASSPPGQGLIRNTEAFF.